The 27 T cell receptor beta chains presented below share a single source sample, sequenced in a study of PD-1 blockade in classical Hodgkin lymphoma. Measured with immunoSEQ multiplex PCR; TCRdb has only the in-frame clones, and not every one. The table lists about 15,000 clones, more than 70% of them singletons. The time point is: newly diagnosed, previously untreated cHL patient sample. With magnetic negative selection, CD4+ T cells were purified from PBMCs that had been thawed. Sequencing used CD4+ T cells from blood. The receptors originated from a human donor with classical Hodgkin lymphoma.

V gene TRBV7-6 combines with J gene TRBJ1-3, with 8 nucleotides matching TRBD1. After removal of 8 bases from V and 0 bases from J, the junction contained 9 bases not matched to a gene. The CDR3 contains 16 residues. The germline CDR1 and CDR2 sequences are SGHVS and FNYEAQ. The CDR3 DNA follows: TGTGCCAGCTCCTTAACAGGGGGGAACTCTGGAAACACCATATATTTT. Translation: CASSLTGGNSGNTIYF.

The chain recombines TRBV7-9 with TRBJ1-6; the D gene is possibly TRBD1 (5 bases). The ends were cut back, 5 bases at V and 9 bases at J, with 11 bases in the middle. Germline assignment: CDR1 SEHNR and CDR2 FQNEAQ (reference sequence). This CDR3 has 13 amino acids. The CDR3 sequence: CASSQDSSSPLHF. The CDR3 DNA reads as TGTGCCAGCAGCCAAGACAGCTCTTCACCCCTCCACTTT.

This chain uses TRBV5-1 with TRBJ2-3, with D unclear. Germline-derived CDR1 and CDR2 are SGHRS and YFSETQ. V lost 0 bases to trimming and J lost 0 bases, with 5 bases between them. CDR3 length: 14 amino acids. The CDR3 DNA follows: TGCGCCAGCAGCTTGGGTGGGAGCACAGATACGCAGTATTTT. It specifies CASSLGGSTDTQYF.

The J gene is TRBJ1-6, the V gene TRBV19; no clear D. Trimming stripped 6 bases from V and 10 bases from J, with 16 bases between. CDR3 length: 14 residues. Per germline, CDR1 LNHDA and CDR2 SQIVND (reference sequence). CDR3 nucleotides: TGTGCCAGTAGCCCGCAGGTGTTCACATCACCCCTCCACTTT. It specifies CASSPQVFTSPLHF.

The chain employs TRBV9 and TRBJ2-1, with a weak D call TRBD2 (6 bases). V gave up 2 bases and J gave up 5 bases, with 14 bases separating them. CDR3 length: 15 amino acids. From germline, CDR1 is SGDLS and CDR2 YYNGEE. The CDR3 DNA follows: TGTGCCAGCAGCGTTTTTGGCGGGGAAAACAATGAGCAGTTCTTC. The encoded protein is CASSVFGGENNEQFF. Looking up the rest from reference TRBV9 and TRBJ2-1 gives the full variable domain: DSGVTQTPKHLITATGQRVTLRCSPRSGDLSVYWYQQSLDQGLQFLIQYYNGEERAKGNILERFSAQQFPDLHSELNLSSLELGDSALYFCASSVFGGENNEQFFGPGTRLTVL.

The V call is TRBV7-8, the J call TRBJ2-2; D possibly corresponds to TRBD2 (6 bases). V lost 5 bases and J 4 bases, leaving 14 bases between the germline ends. The CDR3 consists of 15 residues. CDR1 and CDR2 (germline): SGHVS, FQNEAQ. The CDR3 loop reads CASSHAGGSTGELFF. The CDR3 DNA sequence: TGTGCCAGCAGCCACGCAGGAGGGAGCACCGGGGAGCTGTTTTTT.

CDR3 sequence: CASTPQAAGMNTEAFF. In DNA, the CDR3 is TGTGCCAGTACCCCTCAGGCGGCAGGCATGAACACTGAAGCTTTCTTT. The chain combines TRBV19 with TRBJ1-1; D is uncertain. The germline gives CDR1 LNHDA, CDR2 SQIVND (reference sequence). Trimming pared 7 bases from V and 0 bases from J, leaving 18 bases between. CDR3 length: 16 residues.

The chain employs TRBV7-3 and TRBJ2-2; D call uncertain. V lost 5 bases to trimming and J lost 3 bases, with 7 bases between them. The CDR3 has 13 residues. Germline CDR1 reads SGHTA; CDR2 reads FQGTGA. The CDR3: CASSPSDTGELFF. The CDR3 DNA follows: TGTGCCAGCAGCCCTTCGGACACCGGGGAGCTGTTTTTT.

The chain uses TRBV11-2 and TRBJ2-1; possible D gene TRBD1, 5 bases. The CDR3 has 15 residues. V was shortened by 5 bases and J by 1 base, with 12 bases between the two germline ends. Germline CDR1 reads SGHAT; CDR2 reads FQNNGV. CDR3 region: CASSPQGLSYNEQFF. CDR3 DNA sequence: TGTGCCAGCAGCCCGCAGGGTCTGTCCTACAATGAGCAGTTCTTC.

This clone was found a few times. V is TRBV5-4 and J is TRBJ1-4; D is ambiguous. Germline V lookup: CDR1 SGHNT, CDR2 YYREEE (reference sequence). The CDR3 sequence is 13 residues long. The V gene lost 1 base and the J gene lost 10 bases, with 11 bases spanning the gap. Here the CDR3 reads CASSLIGGRKLFF. In DNA form, the CDR3 reads TGTGCCAGCAGCTTGATTGGAGGACGAAAACTGTTTTTT.

The chain is built from TRBV30 and TRBJ1-3, with D uncertain. Trimming took off 0 bases at V and 4 bases at J, with 4 bases between the two ends. The germline CDR1 and CDR2 sequences are GTSNPN and SVGIG (reference sequence). The CDR3 has 12 residues. The DNA for the CDR3 is TGTGCCTGGAGTGTCGGGGGAAACACCATATATTTT. Translation gives CAWSVGGNTIYF.

The chain links TRBV7-6 to TRBJ1-1; 7 bases align to TRBD1. The J segment lost 1 base and the V segment lost 8 bases, leaving 7 bases of the junction unmatched. The length of the CDR3 is 14 residues. Germline lookup yields CDR1 SGHVS and CDR2 FNYEAQ. DNA for the CDR3: TGTGCCAGCGCTCCACAGGGGAGGAACACTGAAGCTTTCTTT. Protein sequence: CASAPQGRNTEAFF.

The chain links TRBV4-1 to TRBJ2-6; D is unclear. V lost 0 bases and J 1 base, leaving 10 bases between the germline ends. The CDR3 is 17 amino acids. Germline values: CDR1 MGHRA, CDR2 YSYEKL. The CDR3 protein is CASSQEGSRSGANVLTF. The CDR3 nucleotides are TGCGCCAGCAGCCAAGAGGGTTCACGATCTGGGGCCAACGTCCTGACTTTC.

The chain carries TRBV10-2 and TRBJ2-7, with D unresolved. Germline V gives CDR1 WSHSY, CDR2 SAAADI. This CDR3 comprises 14 residues. Trimming shortened V by 3 bases and J by 4 bases, and 13 bases separated the two germline ends. This CDR3 is CASSEVTESYEQYF. Here the CDR3 DNA reads TGCGCCAGCAGTGAAGTTACGGAATCTTACGAGCAGTACTTC.

V usage is TRBV5-1 and J usage is TRBJ1-3, with a tentative D call TRBD1 (6 bases). Trimming removed 0 bases from V and 3 bases from J, with 13 bases in between. The CDR3 has 16 amino acids. Germline lookup yields CDR1 SGHRS and CDR2 YFSETQ. Here the CDR3 reads CASSLVAGVVGNTIYF. As DNA, the CDR3 is TGCGCCAGCAGCTTGGTGGCAGGGGTGGTTGGAAACACCATATATTTT.

The chain employs TRBV19 and TRBJ2-5, with TRBD1 as a possible D gene (6 bases). V gave up 5 bases and J gave up 7 bases, with 14 bases separating them. CDR1 and CDR2 from the germline V gene are LNHDA and SQIVND (reference sequence). There are 13 residues in the CDR3. CDR3 DNA sequence: TGTGCCAGTAGTGTACAGGGATATGGGACCCAGTACTTC. Its protein product is CASSVQGYGTQYF.

This clone was seen only once. This chain joins TRBV28 and TRBJ2-2, with TRBD2 identical over 7 bases. The germline V gene encodes CDR1 MDHEN and CDR2 SYDVKM. V lost 1 base, J lost 6 bases, and 5 bases stayed unmatched. This CDR3 is built from 15 residues. The CDR3 region is CASSLSGGAAGELFF. In DNA, the CDR3 is TGTGCCAGCAGTTTATCGGGGGGAGCCGCCGGGGAGCTGTTTTTT.

This chain's CDR3 is CASSLAGQGKKNGYTF. The DNA of the CDR3 is TGCGCCAGCAGCTTGGCCGGGCAGGGAAAGAAGAATGGCTACACCTTC. This chain links TRBV5-1 with TRBJ1-2; a possible D gene is TRBD1 (5 bases). The CDR3 contains 16 residues. Per germline, CDR1 SGHRS and CDR2 YFSETQ. V gave up 0 bases and J gave up 6 bases, with 18 bases separating them.

This clone was detected once. The V call is TRBV5-4, the J call TRBJ2-4; 10 nucleotides agree with TRBD1. The CDR3 loop spans 16 amino acids. The V and J ends lost 2 bases and 4 bases, in that order; junction bases with no gene match: 6. Germline CDR1 SGHNT, CDR2 YYREEE (reference sequence). This CDR3 is CASSLQWTGGKNIQYF. For the CDR3, the DNA is TGTGCCAGCAGCTTACAATGGACAGGGGGAAAAAACATTCAGTACTTC.

This rearrangement joins TRBV6-1 to TRBJ2-7, with D perhaps TRBD1 or TRBD2 (6 bases each). Germline CDR1 MNHNS, CDR2 SASEGT. Between the trimmed V and J ends, which lost 3 bases and 5 bases, there was a span of 20 bases. The CDR3 sequence is 16 residues long. CDR3 nucleotide sequence: TGTGCCAGCAGTGAGGCTTGGGGGCTAGCGAACCACGAGCAGTACTTC. Protein product: CASSEAWGLANHEQYF.

The chain uses TRBV28 and TRBJ1-5, with D possibly being TRBD1 (6 bases). Germline CDR1 and CDR2: MDHEN and SYDVKM. This CDR3 comprises 16 residues. V was pared by 4 bases and J by 1 base, with 14 bases between. The chain's CDR3 is CASSSLQGTSNQPQHF. The CDR3 DNA follows: TGTGCCAGCAGTTCTTTACAGGGCACCAGCAATCAGCCCCAGCATTTT.

The chain couples TRBV27 to TRBJ2-7; 7 positions match TRBD1. This CDR3 spans 14 amino acids. Germline values: CDR1 MNHEY, CDR2 SMNVEV (reference sequence). The J segment lost 2 bases and the V segment lost 5 bases, leaving 6 bases of the junction unmatched. CDR3 loop: CASSRTGPTYEQYF. The CDR3 coding sequence is TGTGCCAGCAGTCGGACAGGTCCCACCTACGAGCAGTACTTC.

This sequence joins TRBV12-5 and TRBJ2-1; TRBD2 matches at 7 bases. The germline gives CDR1 LGHNT, CDR2 FRNRAP. V shed 5 bases and J 7 bases; nucleotides not matched to a gene: 5. The CDR3 has 13 amino acids. Here the CDR3 reads CASGLYSGNEQFF. CDR3 DNA sequence: TGTGCTAGTGGTCTGTATAGCGGGAATGAGCAGTTCTTC.

This chain connects TRBV7-6 to TRBJ2-7; unclear D gene. The CDR3 runs to 14 residues. Germline V CDR1 and CDR2: SGHVS, FNYEAQ. V was shortened by 1 base and J by 2 bases, with 9 bases between the two germline ends. The CDR3 region is CASSLDPGTYEQYF. CDR3 sequence (DNA): TGTGCCAGCAGCTTAGATCCAGGAACCTACGAGCAGTACTTC.

V is TRBV19 and J is TRBJ2-7; D may be TRBD1 (6 bases). Germline-derived CDR1 and CDR2 are LNHDA and SQIVND (reference sequence). V was trimmed by 3 bases and J by 3 bases, leaving 15 bases between them. The CDR3 length is 15 residues. The CDR3 sequence is CASSIKQGFVYEQYF. CDR3 nucleotides: TGTGCCAGTAGTATCAAACAGGGTTTTGTCTACGAGCAGTACTTC.

The genes are TRBV28 and TRBJ1-1, with no clear D. The CDR3 runs to 14 residues. Germline lookup yields CDR1 MDHEN and CDR2 SYDVKM. The V gene lost 7 bases and the J gene lost 2 bases, with 14 bases spanning the gap. The CDR3 here is CASKRENLNTEAFF. CDR3 nucleotides: TGTGCCAGCAAGAGAGAGAACTTAAACACTGAAGCTTTCTTT.

The V and J genes are TRBV5-1 and TRBJ1-4; D remains unclear. Per germline, CDR1 SGHRS and CDR2 YFSETQ. There are 15 residues in the CDR3. V gave up 1 base and J gave up 3 bases, with 10 bases separating them. CDR3 region: CASSLSSSPNEKLFF. Written as DNA, the CDR3 is TGCGCCAGCAGCTTGTCTTCCAGCCCTAATGAAAAACTGTTTTTT.